One sample yielded the 24 T cell receptor beta chains listed below, sequenced in a study of T cells in Graves' hyperthyroidism and ophthalmopathy. Amplified TCR beta CDR3 regions came from RNA transcripts. The TCR CDR3 first-round RT-PCR relied on the HTBI primer set. MiXCR was run by TCRdb on the multiplex PCR reads, yielding one entry per CDR3 protein. Of roughly 380,000 distinct CDR3 sequences in the sample, approximately 15% were seen once. The sequenced sample was blood. All receptors come from a man aged 25 to 45 with Graves' hyperthyroidism that later progressed to Graves' ophthalmopathy.

In this sample, this clonotype turned up a few times. A much bigger clone sits one base away, suggesting this may be a read error. This chain joins TRBV20-1 and TRBJ2-3; D possibly corresponds to TRBD2 (7 bases). CDR1 DFQATT and CDR2 SNEGSKA come from the germline V gene (reference sequence). The CDR3 runs 15 residues. CDR3 DNA sequence: TGCAGTGCTAGGGAAGGGGGGGGGCCCACAGATACGCACTATTTT. It is translated as CSAREGGGPTDTHYF.

This clonotype was recorded many times. The J gene is TRBJ2-5, the V gene TRBV6-2 or TRBV6-3; 9 nucleotides agree with TRBD2. Germline V CDR1 and CDR2: MNHEY, SVGEGT. The junction had 12 bases not matched to a gene; V was cut back by 5 bases and J by 2 bases. There are 17 residues in the CDR3. The CDR3 sequence is CASSINPLAGTQETQYF. CDR3 bases: TGTGCCAGCAGTATAAATCCGCTAGCGGGGACACAAGAGACCCAGTACTTC.

This clonotype was observed many times. The chain has TRBV12-3 or TRBV12-4 and TRBJ2-2, with TRBD2 matching 8 bases. This CDR3 contains 17 residues. V gave up 0 bases and J gave up 5 bases; unmatched junction bases: 8. CDR3 bases: TGTGCCAGCAGTTTAGCTAGCGGGGACCCTTGGACCGGGGAGCTGTTTTTT. This encodes CASSLASGDPWTGELFF.

This clonotype was counted a few times. The V gene is TRBV28, the J gene TRBJ2-2; D may correspond to TRBD1 or TRBD2 (5 bases each). There are 15 residues in the CDR3. Trimming removed 4 bases at V and 0 bases at J, with 9 bases between. From germline, CDR1 is MDHEN and CDR2 SYDVKM. The DNA for the CDR3 is TGTGCCAGCAGTTCCGTGGGGGCGAACACCGGGGAGCTGTTTTTT. It translates to CASSSVGANTGELFF.

On this clonotype: At one of its ends the junction is not consistent with the germline gene, which may arise from a read error. The genes are TRBV5-1 and TRBJ2-7; D is possibly TRBD1 (6 bases). Germline V gives CDR1 SGHRS, CDR2 YFSETQ. This CDR3 is built from 17 residues. CDR3 DNA sequence: TGCGCCAGCAGCTTGGCCCAACAGGGAATTAACCCCTACGAGCATTACTTC. Translation gives CASSLAQQGINPYEHYF.

The sample holds many counts of this clonotype. The V gene is TRBV12-3 or TRBV12-4, the J gene TRBJ1-6, with TRBD1 matching 7 bases. The CDR3 is 15 residues long. After removal of 1 base from V and 3 bases from J, the junction contained 0 bases not matched to a gene. As DNA, the CDR3 is TGTGCCAGCAGTTTAGACAGGGGCTATAATTCACCCCTCCACTTT. This encodes CASSLDRGYNSPLHF.

The rearrangement joins TRBV20-1 to TRBJ1-6; 11 bases are a match to TRBD1. Germline CDR1 is DFQATT and CDR2 is SNEGSKA (reference sequence). CDR3 size: 17 residues. Unmatched junction bases numbered 13, after V lost 5 bases and J lost 7 bases. CDR3 sequence (DNA): TGCAGTGCTGAGGGCGGGACAGGGGGAGGTCTAAATTCACCCCTCCACTTT. This translates into CSAEGGTGGGLNSPLHF.

This clonotype was found many times. The rearrangement links TRBV6-1 to TRBJ1-5; 8 bases are a match to TRBD1. The CDR3 consists of 17 residues. CDR1 and CDR2 from the germline V gene are MNHNS and SASEGT. Germline trimming cut 5 bases from V and 6 bases from J; bases unmatched to any gene: 15. CDR3 in DNA: TGTGCCAGCAGTTACCAAAGGGGCAGGGGGCATGGTCAGCCCCAGCATTTT. Residues: CASSYQRGRGHGQPQHF.

This clonotype was recorded at least ten times. The chain links TRBV6-5 to TRBJ2-1; TRBD1 matches 11 bases. The CDR3 runs to 15 residues. Germline values: CDR1 MNHEY, CDR2 SVGAGI. V was pared by 2 bases and J by 6 bases, with 3 bases of the junction left unmatched. CDR3 sequence reads: CASSYGQGAVNEQFF. CDR3 in DNA: TGTGCCAGCAGTTACGGACAGGGGGCCGTCAATGAGCAGTTCTTC.

This clonotype was counted a few times. This chain links TRBV6-6 with TRBJ2-5, with 11 bases fitting TRBD1. Germline-derived CDR1 and CDR2 are MNHNY and SVGAGI (reference sequence). The trim removed 2 bases at V and 7 bases at J, leaving 9 bases unmatched. The CDR3 sequence is 16 residues long. The CDR3 DNA reads TGTGCCAGCAGTTACAGGGGACAGGGGGAGGGGGGGACCCAGTACTTC. Amino acids: CASSYRGQGEGGTQYF.

The gene calls are TRBV9 and TRBJ1-2; D gene ambiguous. V was trimmed by 4 bases and J by 2 bases, leaving 15 bases between them. The CDR3 totals 15 residues. The germline gives CDR1 SGDLS, CDR2 YYNGEE. The CDR3 spells CASSPDGDLNYGYTF. The CDR3 DNA reads TGTGCCAGCAGCCCGGACGGCGACCTAAACTATGGCTACACCTTC.

This clonotype was detected only a few times. The chain links TRBV29-1 to TRBJ2-7; unclear D gene. Per the germline V gene, CDR1 is SQVTM and CDR2 is ANQGSEA. V lost 3 bases and J 0 bases, leaving 9 bases between the germline ends. The CDR3 covers 13 residues. DNA for the CDR3: TGCAGCGTTGAGGCAGTTGACTCCTACGAGCAGTACTTC. Its protein product is CSVEAVDSYEQYF.

This clonotype was observed many times. The chain employs TRBV7-6 and TRBJ1-1, with D possibly matching TRBD1 (5 bases). The CDR3 covers 18 residues. The ends were cut back, 1 base at V and 0 bases at J, with 18 bases in the middle. Looked up from germline, CDR1 is SGHVS and CDR2 is FNYEAQ. CDR3 coding DNA: TGTGCCAGCAGCTTAGGACTCTTTGACAGCGATTTGAACACTGAAGCTTTCTTT. This sequence encodes CASSLGLFDSDLNTEAFF. Full variable domain (rest looked up from reference TRBV7-6 and TRBJ1-1): GAGVSQSPRYKVTKRGQDVALRCDPISGHVSLYWYRQALGQGPEFLTYFNYEAQQDKSGLPNDRFSAERPEGSISTLTIQRTEQRDSAMYRCASSLGLFDSDLNTEAFFGQGTRLTVV.

This clonotype has ten or more counts. V usage is TRBV12-3 or TRBV12-4 and J usage is TRBJ1-1; perhaps TRBD1 as D (5 bases). V was cut by 1 base and J by 10 bases, with 13 bases left in between. CDR3 length equals 13 residues. CDR3 sequence (DNA): TGTGCCAGCAGTTTAGGGGGACGTTTGTCAGCTTTCTTT. Its protein is CASSLGGRLSAFF.

This clonotype was detected ten times or more. The chain couples TRBV5-1 to TRBJ1-1; TRBD1 aligns across 9 bases. Trimming removed 3 bases from V and 4 bases from J; junction bases left unmatched: 4. Germline V gives CDR1 SGHRS, CDR2 YFSETQ. The CDR3 is 14 residues long. The CDR3, as DNA: TGCGCCAGCAGCTCGGGGACAGGGCGCACTGAAGCTTTCTTT. As protein: CASSSGTGRTEAFF.

At least ten counts were recorded for this clonotype. The chain employs TRBV7-2 and TRBJ2-2; 12 bases match TRBD2. Trimming at V came to 2 bases and at J to 7 bases, leaving 8 bases not matched to a gene. Germline V gives CDR1 SGHTA, CDR2 FQGNSA. This CDR3 spans 17 amino acids. The CDR3: CASSLRLAGALGGELFF. The CDR3 nucleotides read TGTGCCAGCAGCTTACGACTAGCGGGGGCCTTAGGCGGGGAGCTGTTTTTT.

The J gene is TRBJ1-1, the V gene TRBV4-2, with D perhaps TRBD1 (5 bases). There are 18 residues in the CDR3. Germline V lookup: CDR1 LGHNA, CDR2 YNFKEQ. The ends were cut back, 0 bases at V and 0 bases at J, with 17 bases in the middle. The CDR3 nucleotides read TGTGCCAGCAGCCAAGATCCGGGCAGGGAGGGCGTGAACACTGAAGCTTTCTTT. Translating gives CASSQDPGREGVNTEAFF.

As for this clonotype: Since a much larger clone is just one base distant, this may be a read error. The DNA for the CDR3 is TGTGCCAGCAGTCGAATGGGGGCAGATACGCGGTATTTT. The encoded protein is CASSRMGADTRYF. V usage is TRBV28 and J usage is TRBJ2-3; D possibly corresponds to TRBD1 (6 bases). This CDR3 has 13 amino acids. Germline V CDR1 and CDR2: MDHEN, SYDVKM. Variable domain in full (rest from reference TRBV28 and TRBJ2-3): DVKVTQSSRYLVKRTGEKVFLECVQDMDHENMFWYRQDPGLGLRLIYFSYDVKMKEKGDIPEGYSVSREKKERFSLILESASTNQTSMYLCASSRMGADTRYFGPGTRLTVL.

Written as DNA, the CDR3 is TGCAGCGTTGAATTGGGACAGGGCGGTAATGGCTACACCTTC. This codes for CSVELGQGGNGYTF. The chain is built from TRBV29-1 and TRBJ1-2; 9 nucleotides align to TRBD1. Germline CDR1 is SQVTM and CDR2 is ANQGSEA. The V gene end was trimmed by 2 bases and the J gene end by 6 bases; junction bases not matched to a gene: 7. This CDR3 contains 14 residues.

This clonotype has a count of ten or more. The CDR3 protein is CASSPPGLYEQYF. For the CDR3, the DNA is TGTGCCAGCAGCCCCCCGGGCCTATACGAGCAGTACTTC. This chain links TRBV7-9 with TRBJ2-7; D unclear. Per the germline V gene, CDR1 is SEHNR and CDR2 is FQNEAQ (reference sequence). Trimming shortened V by 5 bases and J by 4 bases, and 12 bases separated the two germline ends. This CDR3 comprises 13 residues.

The sample holds a few counts of this clonotype. J is TRBJ1-4 and V is TRBV6-1; the match to TRBD1 covers 8 bases. Germline loops: CDR1 MNHNS, CDR2 SASEGT. Germline trimming cut 0 bases from V and 4 bases from J; bases unmatched to any gene: 4. The CDR3 is 16 residues long. The CDR3 bases are TGTGCCAGCAGTGAAGCGGACAGGGTCCTTAATGAAAAACTGTTTTTT. Its translation: CASSEADRVLNEKLFF.

The sample holds many counts of this clonotype. The chain has TRBV7-2 and TRBJ2-1, with 7 bases aligning to TRBD2. The CDR3 has 18 residues. The J segment lost 0 bases and the V segment lost 1 base, leaving 9 bases of the junction unmatched. The germline V gene encodes CDR1 SGHTA and CDR2 FQGNSA. The CDR3 reads CASSLGNSGLSSYNEQFF. The CDR3 nucleotides are TGTGCCAGCAGCTTAGGAAATAGCGGGCTCAGCTCCTACAATGAGCAGTTCTTC.

The chain employs TRBV18 and TRBJ1-5; no clear D gene. Germline V gene data show CDR1 as KGHSH and CDR2 as LQKENI. The germline V and J ends were trimmed by 2 bases and 9 bases, with 14 bases remaining between them. The CDR3 extends over 14 amino acids. CDR3 residues: CASSPGLEFGPQHF. CDR3 DNA: TGTGCCAGCTCACCAGGGCTAGAGTTTGGGCCCCAGCATTTT.

This clonotype has a count of ten or more. The rearrangement uses TRBV12-3 or TRBV12-4 and TRBJ2-5, with 8 bases identical to TRBD1. The V segment lost 3 bases and the J segment 5 bases; nucleotides outside the gene matches: 5. CDR3 length: 14 amino acids. CDR3 sequence: CASSFRRDRETQYF. CDR3 DNA: TGTGCCAGCAGTTTTAGAAGGGACAGGGAGACCCAGTACTTC.